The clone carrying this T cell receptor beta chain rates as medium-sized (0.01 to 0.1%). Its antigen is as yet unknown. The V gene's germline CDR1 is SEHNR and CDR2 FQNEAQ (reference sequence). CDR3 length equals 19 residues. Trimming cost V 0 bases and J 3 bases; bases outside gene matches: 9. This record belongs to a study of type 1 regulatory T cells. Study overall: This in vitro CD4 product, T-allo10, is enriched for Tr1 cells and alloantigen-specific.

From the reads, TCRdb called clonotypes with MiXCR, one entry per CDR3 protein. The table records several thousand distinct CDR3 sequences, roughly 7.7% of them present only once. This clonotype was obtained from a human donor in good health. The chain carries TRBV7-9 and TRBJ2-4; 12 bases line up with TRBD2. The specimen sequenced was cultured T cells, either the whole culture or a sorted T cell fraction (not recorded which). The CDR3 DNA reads TGTGCCAGCAGCTTAGCTAAGCTAGCGGGAGGGGGAGACAAAAACATTCAGTACTTC. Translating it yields CASSLAKLAGGGDKNIQYF.